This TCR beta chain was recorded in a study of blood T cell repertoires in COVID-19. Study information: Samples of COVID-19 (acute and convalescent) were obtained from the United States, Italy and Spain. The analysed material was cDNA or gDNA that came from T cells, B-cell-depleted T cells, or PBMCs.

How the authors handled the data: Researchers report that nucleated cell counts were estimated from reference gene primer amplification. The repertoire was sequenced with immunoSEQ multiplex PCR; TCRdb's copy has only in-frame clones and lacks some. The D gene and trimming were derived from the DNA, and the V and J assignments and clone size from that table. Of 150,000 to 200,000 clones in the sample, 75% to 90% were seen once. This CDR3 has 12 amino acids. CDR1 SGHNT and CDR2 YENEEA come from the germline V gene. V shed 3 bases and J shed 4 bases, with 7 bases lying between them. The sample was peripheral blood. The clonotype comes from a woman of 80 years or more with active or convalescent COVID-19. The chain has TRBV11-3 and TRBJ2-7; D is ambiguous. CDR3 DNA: TGTGCCAGCAGCTTCACAGCATACGAGCAGTACTTC. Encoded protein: CASSFTAYEQYF.